The present T cell receptor beta chain was sequenced within a study of T cells in Graves' hyperthyroidism and ophthalmopathy. TCR beta CDR3 region amplification was performed from RNA transcripts. The study used the HTBI primer set for a first-round RT-PCR of the TCR CDR3. TCRdb called the multiplex PCR reads again in MiXCR, with one record for every CDR3 protein. The profile shows a few hundred thousand distinct CDR3 sequences, under 15% of them singletons. V was clipped by 4 bases and J by 1 base; unmatched bases: 9. Germline CDR1 SQVTM, CDR2 ANQGSEA. This CDR3 is 15 amino acids long. This clonotype showed up just a few times. Antigen specificity is unknown. A patient was excluded if there was uncontrolled infection, other autoimmune disease, pregnancy or lactation. Isolation of PBMCs was performed on around 9.7 ml fresh peripheral blood. Study observations and caveats: The model made its ophthalmopathy prediction, and onset followed a median around six months later. Separation of ophthalmopathy from stable hyperthyroidism was achieved by a 13 V-J model.

The clonotype originates from a woman between 18 and 29 years old with Graves' hyperthyroidism. Sequenced input: blood. J is TRBJ1-2 and V is TRBV29-1; TRBD1 aligns across 7 bases. DNA for the CDR3: TGCAGCGTTGTACTCGGGGACAGCAATAACTATGGCTACACCTTC. Its protein product is CSVVLGDSNNYGYTF.